Listed below are T cell receptor beta chains from one sample, sequenced in a study of ipilimumab plus nivolumab after autologous stem cell transplantation. The data were produced by immunoSEQ multiplex PCR, yet TCRdb's version contains in-frame clones alone and is incomplete. The data show tens of thousands of clones, 75% to 85% seen once. The specimen comprised PBMCs, sampled in a trial of ipilimumab plus nivolumab as post-transplant consolidation. These receptors all come from a male donor with diffuse large B-cell lymphoma. The CDR3 runs from the conserved cysteine through the conserved F or W. Fields, in order: J gene, V gene, D gene, CDR3 protein. A D gene is named only where the DNA matches it firmly.

>TRBJ1-5|TRBV6-1|TRBD1
CASSEFVRGGAGNQPQHF
>TRBJ1-1|TRBV19|.
CASSITRMNTEAFF
>TRBJ1-4|TRBV11-2|TRBD1
CASSGRDRVWEKLFF
>TRBJ1-4|TRBV19|.
CATRSRGSAEKLFF
>TRBJ1-1|TRBV5-6|TRBD1
CASSFRDRGGVFF
>TRBJ2-7|TRBV19|.
CASRVARGSYEQYF
>TRBJ2-2|TRBV5-1|.
CASSTQGGNTGELFF
>TRBJ2-7|TRBV6-1|TRBD1
CASRTGTGGEQYF
>TRBJ2-2|TRBV6-6|.
CASSYPKSPGELFF
>TRBJ1-2|TRBV12-5|.
CASGFLFLNSYGYTF
>TRBJ1-1|TRBV2|TRBD1
CASRGQGGYTEAFF
>TRBJ1-4|TRBV25-1|.
CASSDNTRGGDEKLFF
>TRBJ1-2|TRBV6-1|.
CASSEAGAGYTF
>TRBJ1-1|TRBV4-2|TRBD1
CASSPLEGQGAEAFF
>TRBJ1-3|TRBV18|.
CASSLTDSGNTIYF
>TRBJ1-2|TRBV5-1|.
CASSSGTPGRGYTF
>TRBJ2-5|TRBV6-5|.
CASSGTSLRETQYF
>TRBJ2-7|TRBV10-3|.
CAISERRTSSYEQYF
>TRBJ2-1|TRBV9|TRBD1
CASSQQGAGYNEQFF
>TRBJ2-3|TRBV2|.
CASRAAELGPVADTQYF
>TRBJ2-7|TRBV6-5|.
CASSPGLGYYEQYF
>TRBJ1-1|TRBV2|.
CASGNRVRTVSTEAFF
>TRBJ1-4|TRBV5-1|.
CASSLSTYRNEKLFF
>TRBJ2-7|TRBV6-1|TRBD1
CASSGGQGFPPYEQYF